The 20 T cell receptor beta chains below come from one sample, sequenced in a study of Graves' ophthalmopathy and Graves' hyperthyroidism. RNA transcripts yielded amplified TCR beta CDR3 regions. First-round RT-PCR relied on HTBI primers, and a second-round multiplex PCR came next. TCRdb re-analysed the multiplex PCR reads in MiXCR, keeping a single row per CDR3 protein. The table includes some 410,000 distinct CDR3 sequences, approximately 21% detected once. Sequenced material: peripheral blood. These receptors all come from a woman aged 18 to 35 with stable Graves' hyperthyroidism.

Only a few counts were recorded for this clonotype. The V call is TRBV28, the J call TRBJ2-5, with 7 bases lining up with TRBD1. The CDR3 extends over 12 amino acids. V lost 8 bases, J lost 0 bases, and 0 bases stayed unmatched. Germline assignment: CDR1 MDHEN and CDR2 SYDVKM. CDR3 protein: CASGTDQETQYF. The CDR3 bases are TGTGCCAGCGGGACAGACCAAGAGACCCAGTACTTC.

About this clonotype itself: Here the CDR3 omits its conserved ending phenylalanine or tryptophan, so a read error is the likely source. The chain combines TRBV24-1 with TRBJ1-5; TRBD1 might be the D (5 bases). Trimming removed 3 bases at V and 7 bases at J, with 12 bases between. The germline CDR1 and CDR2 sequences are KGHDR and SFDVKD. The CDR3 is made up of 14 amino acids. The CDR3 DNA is TGTGCCACCAGTGATGCAGGGATGGGACAGCCCCAGCATTCT. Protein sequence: CATSDAGMGQPQHS.

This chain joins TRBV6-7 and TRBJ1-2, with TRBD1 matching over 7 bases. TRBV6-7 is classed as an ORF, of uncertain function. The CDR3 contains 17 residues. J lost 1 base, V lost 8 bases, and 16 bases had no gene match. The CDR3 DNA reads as TGTGCCAGCCCCGAAGCAAGGGACAGAAAGAGTAACTATGGCTACACCTTC. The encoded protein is CASPEARDRKSNYGYTF.

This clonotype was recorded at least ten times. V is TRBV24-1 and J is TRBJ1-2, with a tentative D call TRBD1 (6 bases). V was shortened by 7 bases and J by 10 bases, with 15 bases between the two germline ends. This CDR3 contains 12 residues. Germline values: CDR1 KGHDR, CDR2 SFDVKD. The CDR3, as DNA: TGTGCCACCAGGGGACAATCATGGGACTACACCTTC. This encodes CATRGQSWDYTF.

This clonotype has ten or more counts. The CDR3 DNA reads as TGCGCCAGCAGCCAAGAGGGAGGTCCGGGAATGAATGCCTACGAGCAGTACTTC. Its translation: CASSQEGGPGMNAYEQYF. The chain recombines TRBV4-3 with TRBJ2-7, with D possibly TRBD2 on 6 matching bases. V dropped 0 bases and J dropped 2 bases, with 20 bases sitting between them. Per the germline V gene, CDR1 is LGHNA and CDR2 is YSLEER. This CDR3 has 18 amino acids.

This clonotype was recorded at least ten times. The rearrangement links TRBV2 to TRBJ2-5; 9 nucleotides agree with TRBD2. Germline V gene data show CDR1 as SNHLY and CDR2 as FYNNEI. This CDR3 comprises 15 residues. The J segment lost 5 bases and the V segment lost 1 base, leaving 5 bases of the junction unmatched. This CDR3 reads CASSEVSGRWETQYF. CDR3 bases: TGTGCCAGCAGTGAAGTAAGCGGGAGGTGGGAGACCCAGTACTTC.

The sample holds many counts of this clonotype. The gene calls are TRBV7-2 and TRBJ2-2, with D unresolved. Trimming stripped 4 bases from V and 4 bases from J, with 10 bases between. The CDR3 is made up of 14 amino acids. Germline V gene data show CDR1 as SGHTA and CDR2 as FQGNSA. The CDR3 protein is CASSSDSTTGELFF. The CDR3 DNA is TGTGCCAGCAGCTCCGACTCGACCACCGGGGAGCTGTTTTTT.

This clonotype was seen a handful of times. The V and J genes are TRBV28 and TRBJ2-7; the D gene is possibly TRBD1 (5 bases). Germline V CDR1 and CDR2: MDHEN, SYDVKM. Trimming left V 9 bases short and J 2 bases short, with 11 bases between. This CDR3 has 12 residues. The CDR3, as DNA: TGTGCCAGTCGTCGGACAACCTACGAGCAGTACTTC. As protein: CASRRTTYEQYF.

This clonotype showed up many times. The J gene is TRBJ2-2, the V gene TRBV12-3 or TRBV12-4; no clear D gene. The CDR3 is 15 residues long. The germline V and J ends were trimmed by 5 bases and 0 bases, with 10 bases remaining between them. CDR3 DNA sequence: TGTGCCAGCAGTGTCCACACAGCGAACACCGGGGAGCTGTTTTTT. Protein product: CASSVHTANTGELFF.

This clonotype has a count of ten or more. The chain's CDR3 is CSARNIGSYEQYF. The CDR3 DNA reads TGCAGTGCTAGAAACATAGGAAGCTACGAGCAGTACTTC. The chain couples TRBV20-1 to TRBJ2-7, with unresolved D. V lost 2 bases and J lost 3, with 11 bases in between. This CDR3 has 13 residues. The germline CDR1 and CDR2 sequences are DFQATT and SNEGSKA (reference sequence).

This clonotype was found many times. DNA of the CDR3: TGCAGTGCTAGGGGGGACACTGAAGCTTTCTTT. Its translation is CSARGDTEAFF. This chain connects TRBV20-1 to TRBJ1-1; D possibly corresponds to TRBD1 (5 bases). The CDR3 has 11 residues. The V gene lost 3 bases and the J gene lost 3 bases, with 5 bases spanning the gap. Per the germline V gene, CDR1 is DFQATT and CDR2 is SNEGSKA (reference sequence).

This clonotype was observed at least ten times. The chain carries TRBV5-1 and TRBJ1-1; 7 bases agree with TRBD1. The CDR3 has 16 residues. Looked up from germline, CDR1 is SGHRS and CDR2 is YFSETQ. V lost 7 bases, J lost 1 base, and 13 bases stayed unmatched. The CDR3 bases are TGCGCCAGCCGATCCTTATATTACAGGGGGAACACTGAAGCTTTCTTT. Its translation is CASRSLYYRGNTEAFF.

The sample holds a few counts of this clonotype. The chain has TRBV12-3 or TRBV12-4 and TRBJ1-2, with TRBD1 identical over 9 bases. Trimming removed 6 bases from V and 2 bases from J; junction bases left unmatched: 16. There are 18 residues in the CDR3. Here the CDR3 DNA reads TGTGCCAGCAGCCCCTCCACAGGGGGCGCGGGTCACAACTATGGCTACACCTTC. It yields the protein CASSPSTGGAGHNYGYTF.

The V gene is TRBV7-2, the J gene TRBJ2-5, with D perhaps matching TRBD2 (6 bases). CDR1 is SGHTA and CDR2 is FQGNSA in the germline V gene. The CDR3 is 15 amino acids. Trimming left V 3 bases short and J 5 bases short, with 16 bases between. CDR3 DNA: TGTGCCAGCAGCTTCGACTTCCACCGGGGGGAGACCCAGTACTTC. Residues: CASSFDFHRGETQYF.

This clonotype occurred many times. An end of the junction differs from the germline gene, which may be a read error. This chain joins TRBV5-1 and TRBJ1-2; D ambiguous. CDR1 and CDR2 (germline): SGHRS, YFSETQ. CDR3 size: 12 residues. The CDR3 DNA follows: TGCGCCAGCAGCTTGGCCGGGAAAATCTTGGCCTTC. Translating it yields CASSLAGKILAF.

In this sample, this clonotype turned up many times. The CDR3 is CSARWRLTGELFF. The CDR3 DNA is TGCAGTGCTAGGTGGAGGCTCACCGGGGAGCTGTTTTTT. V gene TRBV20-1 combines with J gene TRBJ2-2; D perhaps matches TRBD2 (5 bases). CDR3 size: 13 residues. Trimming took 3 bases from V and 4 from J, leaving 9 bases between them. Germline V gives CDR1 DFQATT, CDR2 SNEGSKA (reference sequence).

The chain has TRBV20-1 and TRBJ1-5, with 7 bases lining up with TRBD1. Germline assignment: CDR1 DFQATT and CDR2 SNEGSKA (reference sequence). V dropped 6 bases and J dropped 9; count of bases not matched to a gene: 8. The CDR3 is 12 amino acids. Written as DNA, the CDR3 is TGCAGTGCATCACAGGGGACATGGCCCCAGCATTTT. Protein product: CSASQGTWPQHF.

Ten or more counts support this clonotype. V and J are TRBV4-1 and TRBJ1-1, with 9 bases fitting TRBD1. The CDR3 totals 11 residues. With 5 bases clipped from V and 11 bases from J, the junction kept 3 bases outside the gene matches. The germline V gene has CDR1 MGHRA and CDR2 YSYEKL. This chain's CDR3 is CASSNDRGAFF. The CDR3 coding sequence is TGCGCCAGCAGCAACGACAGGGGGGCTTTCTTT.

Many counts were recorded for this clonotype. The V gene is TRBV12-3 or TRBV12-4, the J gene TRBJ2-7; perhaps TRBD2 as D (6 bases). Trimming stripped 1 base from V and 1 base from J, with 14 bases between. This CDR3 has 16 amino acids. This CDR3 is CASSLGAAGISYEQYF. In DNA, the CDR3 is TGTGCCAGCAGTTTAGGCGCGGCGGGAATATCCTACGAGCAGTACTTC.

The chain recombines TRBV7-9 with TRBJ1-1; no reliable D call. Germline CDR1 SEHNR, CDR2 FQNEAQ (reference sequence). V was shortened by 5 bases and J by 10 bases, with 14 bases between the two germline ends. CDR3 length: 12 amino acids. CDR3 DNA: TGTGCCAGCAGCCCCCCGCCTGGGCGAGCTTTCTTT. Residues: CASSPPPGRAFF.